A selection of T cell receptor beta chains follows, all from one sample in a study of Ad26.COV2.S vaccination and SARS-CoV-2 variants. The table came from immunoSEQ multiplex PCR; TCRdb's copy has only in-frame clones and leaves some out. The sample has 300,000 to 350,000 clones, 88% seen once; the top ten hold around 6.4%. The specimen was peripheral blood, collected in a trial of Ad26.COV2.S vaccine versus placebo. These receptors were obtained from a person between 18 and 60 years old who received the Ad26.COV2.S COVID-19 vaccine or a placebo. Each CDR3 is given with its conserved first and last residue. Fields, in order: J gene, V gene, clone size, D gene, CDR3 DNA, CDR3 protein. A D gene is named only where the DNA matches it firmly. Clone size appears in some rows only: once, few, many, or a class for an expanded clone.

TRBJ2-1 | TRBV11-3 | NA | TRBD1 | TGTGCCAGCAGCTTAGGGGGAAGACAGGGCTTCAGCAATGAGCAGTTCTTC | CASSLGGRQGFSNEQFF
TRBJ2-7 | TRBV7-3 | NA | TRBD1 | TGTGCCAGCAGCTTATCGTCCGGGACAGACTACGAGCAGTACTTC | CASSLSSGTDYEQYF
TRBJ2-7 | TRBV28 | NA | NA | TGTGCCAGCAGTCTAGATACGGGACGGCCCTACGAGCAGTACTTC | CASSLDTGRPYEQYF
TRBJ2-3 | TRBV7-2 | NA | NA | TGTGCCAGCAGCTTAGGTCAACTCATCACAGATACGCAGTATTTT | CASSLGQLITDTQYF
TRBJ2-2 | TRBV7-6 | NA | NA | TGTGCCAGCAGCTTAGCCACGGTGGCCGGGGAGCTGTTTTTT | CASSLATVAGELFF
TRBJ1-4 | TRBV9 | NA | NA | TGTGCCAGCAGCGTTGCTCAGGGGAATGAAAAACTGTTTTTT | CASSVAQGNEKLFF
TRBJ2-2 | TRBV4-3 | NA | NA | TGCGCCAGCAGCCAAGTCCCCTCCGGGGAGCTGTTTTTT | CASSQVPSGELFF
TRBJ1-6 | TRBV19 | few | NA | TGTGCCAGTAGTATAGGCCGGGGGAATTCACCCCTCCACTTT | CASSIGRGNSPLHF
TRBJ1-1 | TRBV28 | NA | NA | TGTGCCAGCAGTTTATATGGGGGGAAGACTGAAGCTTTCTTT | CASSLYGGKTEAFF
TRBJ1-5 | TRBV4-1 | NA | NA | TGCGCCAGCAGCCAACTCGGGGACCAGCCCCAGCATTTT | CASSQLGDQPQHF
TRBJ2-2 | TRBV11-3 | NA | TRBD1 | TGTGCCAGCAGCCGGACAGGGGTCGGGGAGCTGTTTTTT | CASSRTGVGELFF
TRBJ2-5 | TRBV7-3 | NA | NA | TGTGCCAGCAGCCGTCGCCCAGACCCTGCTGAGACCCAGTACTTC | CASSRRPDPAETQYF
TRBJ2-1 | TRBV5-4 | NA | TRBD1 | TGTGCCAGCAGCTTGGGCTATACAGGGGCGGGCAATGAGCAGTTCTTC | CASSLGYTGAGNEQFF
TRBJ2-7 | TRBV3-1/TRBV3-2 | few | NA | TGTGCCAGCAGCCCCTATAGGGAAAAACAGTACTTC | CASSPYREKQYF
TRBJ2-6 | TRBV19 | NA | NA | TGTGCCAGTAGTCCAACGAGAGGGCGGGCAGGGGCACACTCTGGGGCCAACGTCCTGACTTTC | CASSPTRGRAGAHSGANVLTF
TRBJ2-7 | TRBV7-9 | NA | TRBD1 | TGTGCCAGCAGCCCACCGAGGACAGGGGGCATCTACGAGCAGTACTTC | CASSPPRTGGIYEQYF
TRBJ1-3 | TRBV18 | few | NA | TGTGCCAGCTCAGAGGGGATTAACACCATATATTTT | CASSEGINTIYF
TRBJ2-1 | TRBV6-4 | few | TRBD2 | TGTGCCAGCAGTGACTCGAACCTAGCGGGAGAAGTCGGTGAGCAGTTCTTC | CASSDSNLAGEVGEQFF
TRBJ2-1 | TRBV7-9 | NA | NA | TGTGCCAGCAGCTTAGCGATCCCCTCCTACAATGAGCAGTTCTTC | CASSLAIPSYNEQFF
TRBJ2-2 | TRBV9 | NA | NA | TGTGCCAGCAGCGTAGTGTCAAACACCGGGGAGCTGTTTTTT | CASSVVSNTGELFF
TRBJ1-2 | TRBV7-2 | NA | TRBD1 | TGTGCCAGCAGCTTAGGTGGGACAGGGGGGACTAACTATGGCTACACCTTC | CASSLGGTGGTNYGYTF
TRBJ1-1 | TRBV7-8 | NA | NA | TGTGCCAGCAGCCCCTTGCCCGTAGGGACGAACACTGAAGCTTTCTTT | CASSPLPVGTNTEAFF
TRBJ1-5 | TRBV6-2/TRBV6-3 | NA | TRBD1 | TGTGCCAGCAGTGTCGGACAGGGATTGTATCAGCCCCAGCATTTT | CASSVGQGLYQPQHF
TRBJ2-1 | TRBV6-5 | NA | NA | TGTGCCAGCAGTTACTCGAGGGGCGAGCAGTTCTTC | CASSYSRGEQFF
TRBJ1-1 | TRBV7-3 | NA | NA | TGTGCCAGCAGCTTCACAGGAGATGAAGCTTTCTTT | CASSFTGDEAFF
TRBJ1-1 | TRBV4-3 | NA | NA | TGCGCCAGCAGCCAAGTCTTGCAAAATCGTGCTTTCTTT | CASSQVLQNRAFF
TRBJ2-2 | TRBV9 | NA | TRBD2 | TGTGCCAGCAGCGTAGAGTCCCCTAGCGGGAGGGCCCTATTGGACACCGGGGAGCTGTTTTTT | CASSVESPSGRALLDTGELFF
TRBJ1-1 | TRBV6-6 | NA | NA | TGTGCCAGCAGTTACTCTGCAGGGATCTTGCGCACTGAAGCTTTCTTT | CASSYSAGILRTEAFF
TRBJ2-1 | TRBV15 | NA | TRBD2 | TGTGCCACCAGGCCCCTGTCTAGCGGCCACGATGAGCAGTTCTTC | CATRPLSSGHDEQFF
TRBJ2-3 | TRBV5-1 | NA | TRBD2 | TGCGCCAGCAGCCCAGTCGGGGGGGCTAGGACAGATACGCAGTATTTT | CASSPVGGARTDTQYF
TRBJ1-5 | TRBV7-6 | NA | TRBD1 | TGTGCCAGCAGCCTCGGACAGGGGGGGGGAGGCAATCAGCCCCAGCATTTT | CASSLGQGGGGNQPQHF
TRBJ1-2 | TRBV3-1/TRBV3-2 | NA | NA | TGTGCCAGCAGCCAAGGGGGGGGCAGCGCGAAGGACACCTTC | CASSQGGGSAKDTF